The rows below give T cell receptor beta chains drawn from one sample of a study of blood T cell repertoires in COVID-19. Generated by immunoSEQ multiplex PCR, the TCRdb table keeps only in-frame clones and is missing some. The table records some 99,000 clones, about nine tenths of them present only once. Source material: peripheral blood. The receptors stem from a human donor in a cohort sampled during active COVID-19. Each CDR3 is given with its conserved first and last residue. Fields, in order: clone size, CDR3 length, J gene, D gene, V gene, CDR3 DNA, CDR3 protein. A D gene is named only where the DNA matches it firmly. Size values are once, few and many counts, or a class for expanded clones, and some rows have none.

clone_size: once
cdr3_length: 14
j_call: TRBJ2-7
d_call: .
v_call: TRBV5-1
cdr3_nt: TGCGCCAGCAGCAGAGAAATCGGTACCTACGAGCAGTACTTC
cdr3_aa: CASSREIGTYEQYF

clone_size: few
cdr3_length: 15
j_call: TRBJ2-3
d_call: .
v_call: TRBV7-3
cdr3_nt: TGTGCCAGCAGCTTAGATCGGCAGGGAACAGATACGCAGTATTTT
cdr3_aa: CASSLDRQGTDTQYF

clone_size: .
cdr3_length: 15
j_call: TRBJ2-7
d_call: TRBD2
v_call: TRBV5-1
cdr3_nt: TGCGCCAGCAGCCCCCGGACTAGCGGATACTACGAGCAGTACTTC
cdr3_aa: CASSPRTSGYYEQYF

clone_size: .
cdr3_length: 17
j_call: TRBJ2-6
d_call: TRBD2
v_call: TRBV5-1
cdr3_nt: TGCGCCAGCAGCTTGGCCAGCGGGAGCTCTGGGGCCAACGTCCTGACTTTC
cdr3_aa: CASSLASGSSGANVLTF

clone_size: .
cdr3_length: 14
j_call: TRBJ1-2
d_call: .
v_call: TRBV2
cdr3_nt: TGTGCCAGCATCGACTCAGGGGTCGAATATGGCTACACCTTC
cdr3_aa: CASIDSGVEYGYTF

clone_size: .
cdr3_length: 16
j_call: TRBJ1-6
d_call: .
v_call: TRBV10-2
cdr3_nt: TGCGCCAGCAGTGAGTCAGGGGGACCGAAGAAATCACCCCTCCACTTT
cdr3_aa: CASSESGGPKKSPLHF

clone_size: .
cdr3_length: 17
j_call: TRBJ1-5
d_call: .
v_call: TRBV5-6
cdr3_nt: TGTGCCAGCGGACCTAAGGCCCCACGGACAGATAATCAGCCCCAGCATTTT
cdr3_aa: CASGPKAPRTDNQPQHF

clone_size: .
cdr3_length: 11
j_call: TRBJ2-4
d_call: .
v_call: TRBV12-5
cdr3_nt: TGTGCTAGTGGTTCCGGTGGTATTCAGTACTTC
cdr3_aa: CASGSGGIQYF

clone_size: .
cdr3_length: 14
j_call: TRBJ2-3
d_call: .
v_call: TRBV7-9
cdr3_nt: TGTGCCAGCAGCTTAGGAGGGGTCCAGGGGTCGCAGTATTTT
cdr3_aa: CASSLGGVQGSQYF

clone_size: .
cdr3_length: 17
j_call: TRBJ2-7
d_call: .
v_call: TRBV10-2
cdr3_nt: TGCGCCAGCAGTCGATCTACCTCAGGGGGACTCGTCTACGAGCAGTACTTC
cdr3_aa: CASSRSTSGGLVYEQYF

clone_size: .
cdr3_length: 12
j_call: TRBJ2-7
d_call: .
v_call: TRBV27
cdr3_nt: TGTGCCAGCAGTGCGCTAGTAGGTGAGCAGTACTTC
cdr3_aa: CASSALVGEQYF

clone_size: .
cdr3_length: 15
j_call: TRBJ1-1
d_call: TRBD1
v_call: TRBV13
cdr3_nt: TGTGCCAGCAGCCCAAGACAGGGGAGGAGCACTGAAGCTTTCTTT
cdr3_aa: CASSPRQGRSTEAFF